The entry below describes one T cell receptor (beta chain). What antigen it recognizes has not been identified. Per-nucleotide qualities are absent, and no much larger clonotype sits a single base away. This entry is derived from a study of blood T cell repertoires in COVID-19 (dated by TCRdb to 2020 to 2021). Study-level background: The collaborator samples originated in the United States, Italy and Spain and spanned the acute and convalescent phases of COVID-19. The material from the prospective study consisted of cDNA or gDNA derived from T cells, B-cell-depleted T cells, or PBMCs. The dataset comprised deeply sampled blood TCRbeta repertoires from subjects exposed to, actively infected with, or recovered from COVID-19. A freely available public database, intended as a resource for researchers studying the immune response to SARS-CoV-2, is where the repertoires were released. The samples were drawn from the first 160 participants of the ongoing ImmuneRACE study and from over 950 subjects provided by 6 global collaborators. A de-identified subject ID, COVID-19 status, age in years and sex were almost always included in the sample metadata. Where available, HLA class I and class II types were taken from metadata supplied by the sample provider and were not determined by assay-based typing.

Each collaborating institution followed its own protocols to collect whole blood in K2EDTA tubes. For TCRbeta analysis, collaborator samples were shipped as frozen whole blood, as isolated PBMCs, or as DNA extracted from either sample type. Paper-wide results and their limitations: Clinical and demographic metadata were provided uncurated, with the amount varying by source and participant.

TCRbeta CDR3 regions were amplified from genomic DNA by means of the immunoSEQ Assay, a bias-controlled multiplex PCR. Turning to the authors' computational methods: The number of nucleated cells in each sample was estimated by amplification of reference gene primers within the assay. To quantify the absolute abundance of each unique TCRbeta CDR3 rearrangement, sequence reads were collapsed and filtered. For each sample, productive Simpson clonality was calculated as the square root of Simpson's diversity index across productive rearrangements. TCRdb's version of the immuneACCESS table is confined to in-frame rearrangements and falls short of the full clone set. An unresolved V gene accounts for under half of the shortfall where checked; the remainder is of unknown origin. For V, J and clone size, that table is used; D and trimming come from the DNA. Present in this sample are some 150,000 clones, approximately 86% of which were seen just once. 5.4% of the sample rests with the top ten.

According to the germline V gene, CDR1 reads SGDLS and CDR2 reads YYNGEE. Spanning cysteine to phenylalanine, the CDR3 consists of 19 amino acids. Only the CDR3 part of the read is kept: 57 bases, read in frame from the first base. V and J lose 4 bases and 0 bases, and a span of 25 bases separates them. In this chain, TRBV9 is recombined with TRBJ1-2, and possibly TRBD1, on 6 matching bases. The material sequenced was peripheral blood. The TCR was taken from a human donor in a cohort sampled during active COVID-19. The nucleotide sequence reads TGTGCCAGCAGCCAGGGATCTACGGGGCGGACAGCAGCTAACTATGGCTACACCTTC. It is translated as CASSQGSTGRTAANYGYTF.